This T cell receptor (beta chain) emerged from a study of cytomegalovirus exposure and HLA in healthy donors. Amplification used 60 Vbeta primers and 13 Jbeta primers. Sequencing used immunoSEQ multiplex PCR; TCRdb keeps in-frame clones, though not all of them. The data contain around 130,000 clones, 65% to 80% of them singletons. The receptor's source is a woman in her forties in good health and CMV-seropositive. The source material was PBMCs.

CDR3: CASSSGGIGDGYTF. CDR3 in DNA: TGCGCCAGCAGCTCGGGGGGCATCGGTGATGGCTACACCTTC. The chain is built from TRBV5-1 and TRBJ1-2; D might be TRBD1 (6 bases). Germline loops: CDR1 SGHRS, CDR2 YFSETQ. The CDR3 sequence is 14 residues long. The V gene lost 3 bases and the J gene lost 6 bases, with 15 bases spanning the gap.